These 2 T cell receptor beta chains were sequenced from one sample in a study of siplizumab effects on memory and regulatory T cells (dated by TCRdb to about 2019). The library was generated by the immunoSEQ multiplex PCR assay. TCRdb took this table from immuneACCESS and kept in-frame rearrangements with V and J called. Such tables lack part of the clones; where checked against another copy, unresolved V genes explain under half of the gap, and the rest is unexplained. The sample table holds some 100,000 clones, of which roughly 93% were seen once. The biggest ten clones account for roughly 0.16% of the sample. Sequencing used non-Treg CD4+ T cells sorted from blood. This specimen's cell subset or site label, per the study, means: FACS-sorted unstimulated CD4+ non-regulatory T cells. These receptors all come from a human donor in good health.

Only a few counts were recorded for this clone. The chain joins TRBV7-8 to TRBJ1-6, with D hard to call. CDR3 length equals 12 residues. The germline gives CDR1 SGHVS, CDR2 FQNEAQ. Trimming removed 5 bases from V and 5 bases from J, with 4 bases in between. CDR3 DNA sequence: TGTGCCAGCAGCCTCCATAATTCACCCCTCCACTTT. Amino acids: CASSLHNSPLHF.

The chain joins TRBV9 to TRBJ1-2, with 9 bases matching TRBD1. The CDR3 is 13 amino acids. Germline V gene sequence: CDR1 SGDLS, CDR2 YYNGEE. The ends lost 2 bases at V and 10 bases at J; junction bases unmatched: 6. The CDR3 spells CASSVRQGGDYTF. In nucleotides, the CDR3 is TGTGCCAGCAGCGTCCGACAGGGGGGGGACTACACCTTC.